Listed below are T cell receptor beta chains from one sample, sequenced in a study of monozygotic twins with inflammatory bowel disease. TCRdb reanalyzed the 5' RACE reads and collapses them to one entry per CDR3 protein, without DNA. This sample's clone table lists approximately 160,000 distinct CDR3 sequences. The sample taken for sequencing was blood. The receptors derive from a human donor with ulcerative colitis or Crohn's disease, or a healthy co-twin of an affected twin (not recorded which). Each CDR3 is given with its conserved first and last residue.

V	J	CDR3
TRBV3-1	TRBJ1-2	CASSTDSSNYGYTF
TRBV20-1	TRBJ2-7	CSARDEGGEQYF
TRBV7-6	TRBJ2-3	CASSSPPPGVDTQYF
TRBV6-6	TRBJ2-4	CASSRPKNIQYF
TRBV5-1	TRBJ2-7	CASFPPYEQYF
TRBV10-3	TRBJ2-3	CAISERDTQYF
TRBV20-1	TRBJ1-2	CSARTGNDYGYTF
TRBV11-2	TRBJ2-1	CASSFFGERRYNEQFF
TRBV27	TRBJ1-4	CASIDRRTNEKLFF
TRBV30	TRBJ1-5	CAWSSTGGSQPQHF
TRBV10-3	TRBJ1-1	CAISDSLKVLTEAFF
TRBV10-2	TRBJ2-7	CASREGYYEQYF
TRBV6-5	TRBJ2-2	CASSFQGAGGELFF
TRBV7-9	TRBJ1-1	CASSIQQGKNTEAFF
TRBV11-3	TRBJ2-1	CASSYGTGAIQQFF
TRBV29-1	TRBJ1-2	CSGETGNNYGYTF
TRBV5-1	TRBJ1-2	CASSLDYSRQGLWGYTF
TRBV10-3	TRBJ2-1	CAISPGGGNNEQFF
TRBV15	TRBJ1-2	CATTGGSNYGYTF
TRBV7-9	TRBJ2-7	CASSLRVGSEQYF
TRBV6-5	TRBJ1-2	CASSYSTGYGYTF
TRBV5-1	TRBJ2-3	CASSFKAGGPGDTQYF
TRBV3-1	TRBJ2-3	CASSQGGREPTDTQYF
TRBV20-1	TRBJ1-2	CSAKRTGGHFYTGYTF
TRBV7-2	TRBJ1-5	CASSLGTGFNQPQHF
TRBV5-1	TRBJ1-2	CASSLDGRGPYGYTF
TRBV7-2	TRBJ1-1	CASSLVAGTTSEAFF
TRBV12-3/TRBV12-4	TRBJ1-6	CASSYGGSPLHF
TRBV20-1	TRBJ1-2	CSARAQRQGNYGYTF
TRBV19	TRBJ2-2	CASTPTVNLGELFF
TRBV5-1	TRBJ1-5	CASSQDRGKPQHF
TRBV18	TRBJ1-2	CASSPLGGGYTF
TRBV7-9	TRBJ2-7	CASSPPFGGGPYEQYF
TRBV15	TRBJ1-1	CATNPARNTEAFF
TRBV14	TRBJ2-5	CASSQKTPLASGRGVRETQYF
TRBV6-2/TRBV6-3	TRBJ2-1	CASSYSQTTGQGFF
TRBV30	TRBJ1-1	CAWSLQGYTEAFF
TRBV9	TRBJ2-5	CASSAPGLAGQETQYF
TRBV20-1	TRBJ2-2	CSARAITLRGATGELFF
TRBV20-1	TRBJ1-5	CSARKTGGINQPQHF
TRBV10-3	TRBJ1-2	CAISEMWENYGYTF
TRBV20-1	TRBJ1-6	CSASDKPYNSPLHF
TRBV7-9	TRBJ2-3	CASSTPGGPKPDTQYF
TRBV12-3/TRBV12-4	TRBJ1-3	CASSFFLGSSSGNTIYF
TRBV7-9	TRBJ1-2	CASSYGGQGFYGYTF
TRBV20-1	TRBJ2-7	CSARDFAEHEQYF
TRBV5-1	TRBJ2-7	CASSPTGGQYEQYF